The sample holds a few counts of the clone carrying this TCR beta chain. This specimen belongs to a study of control samples from healthy donors and cancer patients. The table came from immunoSEQ multiplex PCR; TCRdb's copy has only in-frame clones and leaves some out. The sample lists some 79,000 clones; roughly nine tenths were seen once. Germline V gene sequence: CDR1 SGHTA, CDR2 FQGNSA. The V gene lost 5 bases and the J gene lost 4 bases, with 21 bases spanning the gap. This CDR3 comprises 17 residues. Sequenced input: blood. This TCR came from a woman between 45 and 65 years old in good health. The rearrangement links TRBV7-2 to TRBJ2-1, with D perhaps being TRBD1 or TRBD2 (7 bases each). The DNA of the CDR3 is TGTGCCAGCAGCCTCAGGGGGGGCTTCTCTCCTTACAATGAGCAGTTCTTC. This codes for CASSLRGGFSPYNEQFF.